These 28 T cell receptor beta chains came from one sample sequenced in a study of blood T cell repertoires in COVID-19. Produced via immunoSEQ multiplex PCR; TCRdb's table is partial and in-frame only. The data contain about 75,000 clones, roughly 90% of them singletons. Sequenced sample: peripheral blood. Receptors were obtained from a human donor in a cohort sampled during active COVID-19.

V usage is TRBV5-8 and J usage is TRBJ1-5, with D unresolved. The CDR3 is 16 amino acids. Trimming took off 4 bases at V and 4 bases at J, with 18 bases between the two ends. CDR1 SGHTS and CDR2 YDEGEE come from the germline V gene. CDR3 loop: CASSGGPLMGNQPQHF. In nucleotides, the CDR3 is TGTGCCAGCAGCGGAGGACCTCTGATGGGTAATCAGCCCCAGCATTTT.

The chain uses TRBV2 and TRBJ1-2, with 7 bases fitting TRBD1. Germline V gives CDR1 SNHLY, CDR2 FYNNEI. With 5 bases clipped from V and 5 bases from J, the junction kept 8 bases outside the gene matches. This CDR3 has 14 residues. CDR3 coding DNA: TGTGCCAGCAGTACAACAGGGGTTGGGTATGGCTACACCTTC. Translation: CASSTTGVGYGYTF.

This chain links TRBV7-2 with TRBJ2-1, with D tentatively TRBD1 (6 bases). CDR1 and CDR2 (germline): SGHTA, FQGNSA. CDR3 size: 15 residues. The V end was cut by 5 bases, the J end by 6 bases, with 17 bases between. The DNA for the CDR3 is TGTGCCAGCAGCCAAGAGAGGGGCAGGGGCAATGAGCAGTTCTTC. The encoded protein is CASSQERGRGNEQFF.

CDR3 sequence (DNA): TGTGCCAGCAGCTTACCCGGAGAACACACAGATACGCAGTATTTT. Translated, it gives CASSLPGEHTDTQYF. The genes are TRBV7-9 and TRBJ2-3; D remains ambiguous. Germline V CDR1 and CDR2: SEHNR, FQNEAQ (reference sequence). This CDR3 has 15 residues. Trimming pared 2 bases from V and 2 bases from J, leaving 11 bases between.

The V gene is TRBV19, the J gene TRBJ2-1; the match to TRBD1 covers 9 bases. This CDR3 contains 15 residues. V was pared by 4 bases and J by 8 bases, with 9 bases of the junction left unmatched. CDR1 and CDR2 from the germline V gene are LNHDA and SQIVND (reference sequence). The CDR3 protein is CASSSAGQGVDEQFF. In DNA, the CDR3 is TGTGCCAGTAGTAGTGCGGGACAGGGTGTAGATGAGCAGTTCTTC.

This chain uses TRBV10-3 with TRBJ1-2; no reliable D call. Per the germline V gene, CDR1 is ENHRY and CDR2 is SYGVKD. The ends were cut back, 6 bases at V and 6 bases at J, with 17 bases in the middle. The CDR3 has 14 residues. The CDR3 is CAISPDSDGHGYTF. The CDR3 coding sequence is TGTGCCATCAGCCCCGACTCTGACGGTCATGGCTACACCTTC.

The V call is TRBV10-2, the J call TRBJ2-7, with D possibly TRBD1 on 5 matching bases. The CDR3 is 13 amino acids. V lost 1 base and J lost 7, with 11 bases in between. The germline V gene encodes CDR1 WSHSY and CDR2 SAAADI. The DNA of the CDR3 is TGCGCCAGCAGTGAGTTTACAGGAAGGGAGCAGTACTTC. This encodes CASSEFTGREQYF.

This chain uses TRBV9 with TRBJ2-2; D remains unclear. CDR1 SGDLS and CDR2 YYNGEE come from the germline V gene. The V and J ends lost 3 bases and 3 bases respectively, with 12 bases between them. This CDR3 is built from 15 residues. The CDR3 sequence is CASSATGGYTGELFF. The CDR3 region has the DNA TGTGCCAGCAGCGCCACTGGCGGATACACCGGGGAGCTGTTTTTT.

The table lists this clone with a count of one. The chain joins TRBV9 to TRBJ1-2; 7 nucleotides line up with TRBD1. V lost 4 bases and J lost 4; bases outside the gene matches: 7. Germline CDR1 SGDLS, CDR2 YYNGEE. The CDR3 has 14 amino acids. CDR3 sequence: CASSPTGSRYGYTF. CDR3 coding DNA: TGTGCCAGCAGCCCGACAGGGAGCCGCTATGGCTACACCTTC.

This chain uses TRBV5-8 with TRBJ2-2, with 7 bases that match TRBD2. This CDR3 has 16 residues. V trimming: 4 bases; J trimming: 2 bases; junction bases outside the gene matches: 8. CDR1 is SGHTS and CDR2 is YDEGEE in the germline V gene. The CDR3 coding sequence is TGTGCCAGCAGCCGGGGGACTATAATCAACACCGGGGAGCTGTTTTTT. Amino acids: CASSRGTIINTGELFF.

The rearrangement joins TRBV15 to TRBJ2-1; TRBD2 matches 10 bases. This CDR3 is built from 16 residues. The V gene's germline CDR1 is LNHNV and CDR2 YYDKDF (reference sequence). After removal of 1 base from V and 2 bases from J, the junction contained 2 bases not matched to a gene. In DNA form, the CDR3 reads TGTGCCACCAGCAGAGGGACTAGCGGAACCTACAATGAGCAGTTCTTC. Its translation: CATSRGTSGTYNEQFF.

The chain uses TRBV5-1 and TRBJ2-3, with 7 bases lining up with TRBD2. Germline CDR1 is SGHRS and CDR2 is YFSETQ. CDR3 size: 16 residues. V trimming: 1 base; J trimming: 5 bases; junction bases outside the gene matches: 10. The CDR3 DNA reads TGCGCCAGCAGCTTGTTAGCGGGTGGAATAGGAGATACGCAGTATTTT. It codes for CASSLLAGGIGDTQYF.

This chain links TRBV15 with TRBJ1-1; TRBD1 agrees at 9 bases. J lost 3 bases, V lost 4 bases, and 3 bases had no gene match. Germline V CDR1 and CDR2: LNHNV, YYDKDF (reference sequence). This CDR3 comprises 14 residues. This chain's CDR3 is CATSIRDRDTEAFF. As DNA, the CDR3 is TGTGCCACCAGCATCCGGGACAGGGACACTGAAGCTTTCTTT.

The chain joins TRBV5-1 to TRBJ1-2; 7 bases fit TRBD1. Germline V lookup: CDR1 SGHRS, CDR2 YFSETQ. This CDR3 has 15 amino acids. The trim removed 4 bases at V and 3 bases at J, leaving 9 bases unmatched. CDR3 in amino acids: CASSGGQILDYGYTF. CDR3 DNA sequence: TGCGCCAGCAGCGGGGGACAGATCCTGGACTATGGCTACACCTTC.

Regarding this clone: Other DNA variants within this sample encode the same CDR3. V is TRBV6-1 and J is TRBJ2-7, with no clear D. Germline loops: CDR1 MNHNS, CDR2 SASEGT. The CDR3 totals 15 residues. V was clipped by 1 base and J by 0 bases, with 10 bases between them. The CDR3 region has the DNA TGTGCCAGCAGTGAAGGACAAGTGAGCTCCTACGAGCAGTACTTC. As protein: CASSEGQVSSYEQYF.

The chain recombines TRBV27 with TRBJ2-1; 16 bases agree with TRBD2. Germline CDR1 and CDR2: MNHEY and SMNVEV (reference sequence). J lost 9 bases, V lost 6 bases, and 5 bases had no gene match. The CDR3 runs 15 residues. CDR3 DNA sequence: TGTGCCAGCAGAGGGACTAGCGGGGGGGCCAGTGAGCAGTTCTTC. It yields the protein CASRGTSGGASEQFF.

This clone was seen more than once but under ten times. The chain recombines TRBV4-1 with TRBJ1-4; D not certain. The V end was cut by 3 bases, the J end by 4 bases, with 18 bases between. The CDR3 contains 17 residues. Germline CDR1 and CDR2: MGHRA and YSYEKL. The CDR3 DNA follows: TGCGCCAGCAGCCACGCCGCTCTCCGAGAAATTAATGAAAAACTGTTTTTT. Encoded protein: CASSHAALREINEKLFF.

The chain employs TRBV9 and TRBJ2-7; 15 nucleotides match TRBD2. The V gene's germline CDR1 is SGDLS and CDR2 YYNGEE. This CDR3 region has 15 residues. V shed 3 bases and J 7 bases; nucleotides not matched to a gene: 5. The CDR3: CASSAPGLAGGEQYF. CDR3 sequence (DNA): TGTGCCAGCAGCGCTCCGGGACTAGCGGGAGGAGAGCAGTACTTC.

The gene calls are TRBV2 and TRBJ1-5; D may be TRBD1 (5 bases). The germline V and J ends were trimmed by 9 bases and 1 base, with 16 bases remaining between them. CDR3 length: 15 residues. The germline V gene encodes CDR1 SNHLY and CDR2 FYNNEI. The CDR3 DNA reads TGTGCCAGTCTCGCGACAGCGCAGAGCAATCAGCCCCAGCATTTT. Encoded protein: CASLATAQSNQPQHF. Drawing the rest from reference TRBV2 and TRBJ1-5, the complete variable domain is EPEVTQTPSHQVTQMGQEVILRCVPISNHLYFYWYRQILGQKVEFLVSFYNNEISEKSEIFDDQFSVERPDGSNFTLKIRSTKLEDSAMYFCASLATAQSNQPQHFGDGTRLSIL.

The chain combines TRBV10-1 with TRBJ1-2; 11 bases are shared with TRBD1. This CDR3 is 16 amino acids long. The germline gives CDR1 WNHNN, CDR2 SYGVQD (reference sequence). Trimming removed 6 bases from V and 3 bases from J; junction bases left unmatched: 9. The CDR3 is CASRKIWDRGDYGYTF. CDR3 nucleotide sequence: TGCGCCAGCAGAAAGATTTGGGACAGGGGGGACTATGGCTACACCTTC.

CDR3 nucleotides: TGTGCCAGCAGCTCCCCCCAAATTGCTAACTATGGCTACACCTTC. Its protein is CASSSPQIANYGYTF. V and J are TRBV7-9 and TRBJ1-2; D gene uncertain. CDR3 length: 15 residues. Germline CDR1 reads SEHNR; CDR2 reads FQNEAQ (reference sequence). Trimming removed 4 bases at V and 0 bases at J, with 12 bases between.

J is TRBJ2-7 and V is TRBV4-3; 12 bases are a match to TRBD2. This CDR3 has 15 residues. Trimming at V came to 2 bases and at J to 6 bases, leaving 5 bases not matched to a gene. Germline V CDR1 and CDR2: LGHNA, YSLEER. The DNA of the CDR3 is TGCGCCAGCAGCCAACGACTAGCGGGAGAAGGCGAGCAGTACTTC. Translated, it gives CASSQRLAGEGEQYF.

This clone was detected only once. One end of the junction is discordant with germline, which a read error may explain. V gene TRBV2 combines with J gene TRBJ1-2, with D possibly TRBD1 on 5 matching bases. There are 10 residues in the CDR3. Germline loops: CDR1 SNHLY, CDR2 FYNNEI. CDR3 bases: TGTGCCAGCAGTGGCACAGGAGTCTCCTTC. As protein: CASSGTGVSF. The full variable domain, completed using reference TRBV2 and TRBJ1-2, is EPEVTQTPSHQVTQMGQEVILRCVPISNHLYFYWYRQILGQKVEFLVSFYNNEISEKSEIFDDQFSVERPDGSNFTLKIRSTKLEDSAMYFCASSGTGVSFGSGTRLTVV.

The chain couples TRBV11-2 to TRBJ1-6; 11 bases match TRBD1. Per germline, CDR1 SGHAT and CDR2 FQNNGV. The V gene end was trimmed by 5 bases and the J gene end by 14 bases; junction bases not matched to a gene: 14. The CDR3 sequence is 16 residues long. The CDR3 DNA sequence: TGTGCCAGCAGCCCCCTGGACAGGGGGCGCAATAAGGCCCTCCACTTT. Protein product: CASSPLDRGRNKALHF.

This chain connects TRBV6-6 to TRBJ1-3; 8 positions match TRBD1. The CDR3 spans 15 residues. The trim removed 0 bases at V and 4 bases at J, leaving 2 bases unmatched. Germline V gives CDR1 MNHNY, CDR2 SVGAGI (reference sequence). CDR3 amino acids: CASSYSTGVGNTIYF. CDR3 bases: TGTGCCAGCAGTTACTCGACAGGGGTAGGAAACACCATATATTTT.

The V gene is TRBV11-2, the J gene TRBJ2-7, with 9 positions matching TRBD1. The CDR3 extends over 14 amino acids. Germline CDR1 is SGHAT and CDR2 is FQNNGV. Trimming removed 4 bases from V and 2 bases from J; junction bases left unmatched: 3. The CDR3 DNA reads as TGTGCCAGCAGCTGGGGGACAGGGCCCTACGAGCAGTACTTC. Encoded protein: CASSWGTGPYEQYF.

This chain links TRBV7-9 with TRBJ2-5; D remains unclear. This CDR3 has 12 residues. The V gene lost 0 bases and the J gene lost 5 bases, with 4 bases spanning the gap. Germline lookup yields CDR1 SEHNR and CDR2 FQNEAQ (reference sequence). CDR3 sequence: CASSLARETQYF. The CDR3 nucleotides are TGTGCCAGCAGCTTAGCGAGGGAGACCCAGTACTTC.

In this sample, this clone turned up once. This rearrangement joins TRBV6-5 to TRBJ2-3; D is unclear. This CDR3 is 13 amino acids long. CDR1 is MNHEY and CDR2 is SVGAGI in the germline V gene. The V gene lost 5 bases and the J gene lost 2 bases, with 8 bases spanning the gap. The CDR3 bases are TGTGCCAGCAGTATGACACACACAGATACGCAGTATTTT. It codes for CASSMTHTDTQYF.